The 29 T cell receptor beta chains listed next were all sequenced from one sample in a study of T cells expressing NK-cell markers. For each CDR3 protein, TCRdb gives one entry from its re-call of the 5' RACE reads, without DNA. This sample contains over 200,000 distinct CDR3 sequences. Sequenced: blood T cells: a sorted CD56 or NKG2C T cell subset, CD4+ or CD8+ T cells, or bulk PBMC T cells (not recorded which). All receptors derive from a man aged 18 to 29 in good health.

V gene TRBV7-8 combines with J gene TRBJ2-5. The CDR3 contains 11 residues. Per the germline V gene, CDR1 is SGHVS and CDR2 is FQNEAQ. CDR3 protein: CASSLIGTQYF.

V gene TRBV7-6 combines with J gene TRBJ2-1; with no DNA, the TCRdb D assignment of TRBD2 cannot be verified. This CDR3 is built from 16 residues. CDR1 is SGHVS and CDR2 is FNYEAQ in the germline V gene. The CDR3 is CASSSGLAVYDNEQFF.

The V gene is TRBV10-3, the J gene TRBJ2-7; TCRdb calls TRBD1, which cannot be checked without DNA. CDR1 ENHRY and CDR2 SYGVKD come from the germline V gene. This CDR3 spans 15 amino acids. CDR3 region: CAISPGTGGPYEQYF.

The V gene is TRBV12-3 or TRBV12-4, the J gene TRBJ2-5; absent DNA, TCRdb's TRBD1 call cannot be checked. The CDR3 is made up of 14 amino acids. The CDR3: CASSFETADGTQYF.

The chain combines TRBV20-1 with TRBJ2-5; TCRdb outputs TRBD2, but without DNA this stays unchecked. Looked up from germline, CDR1 is DFQATT and CDR2 is SNEGSKA (reference sequence). The CDR3 runs 15 residues. This CDR3 reads CSVKALLAAPETQYF.

V is TRBV5-1 and J is TRBJ2-7; TCRdb reports TRBD1, a call that lacks DNA to check it against. Germline assignment: CDR1 SGHRS and CDR2 YFSETQ. CDR3 length: 13 amino acids. CDR3 sequence reads: CASSLGGFAEQYF.

The chain employs TRBV20-1 and TRBJ2-7; absent DNA, TCRdb's TRBD2 call cannot be checked. Per the germline V gene, CDR1 is DFQATT and CDR2 is SNEGSKA (reference sequence). The CDR3 sequence is 14 residues long. CDR3 sequence: CSASPSGRSWEQYF.

J is TRBJ2-7 and V is TRBV12-3 or TRBV12-4; TCRdb's assignment of TRBD1 cannot be checked, as there is no DNA. This CDR3 has 15 amino acids. The CDR3 loop is CASSYTGQVSYEQYF.

The genes are TRBV19 and TRBJ2-2; TCRdb's assignment of TRBD1 cannot be checked, as there is no DNA. The germline CDR1 and CDR2 sequences are LNHDA and SQIVND (reference sequence). This CDR3 spans 16 amino acids. The CDR3 loop reads CACQLTGGENTGELFF.

This sequence joins TRBV6-6 and TRBJ2-2; no DNA is available, so the TRBD1 call from TCRdb remains unchecked. Germline V gene data show CDR1 as MNHNY and CDR2 as SVGAGI (reference sequence). The CDR3 loop spans 13 amino acids. This chain's CDR3 is CATTQGRTGELFF.

The chain employs TRBV12-3 or TRBV12-4 and TRBJ1-5; TCRdb's assignment of TRBD1 cannot be checked, as there is no DNA. This CDR3 contains 16 residues. The CDR3 here is CASSLNQGIPGQPQHF.

This sequence joins TRBV10-3 and TRBJ2-1; the TCRdb D gene call, TRBD2, has no DNA to confirm it. The germline V gene has CDR1 ENHRY and CDR2 SYGVKD. CDR3 length: 16 amino acids. The CDR3 loop is CATSRLAEVSYNEQFF.

This chain links TRBV18 with TRBJ2-5. Germline V gene sequence: CDR1 KGHSH, CDR2 LQKENI. The CDR3 spans 13 residues. The CDR3: CASKKTSQETQYF.

V and J are TRBV29-1 and TRBJ2-3; TCRdb's D gene call, TRBD2, goes unchecked for lack of DNA. The CDR3 loop spans 14 amino acids. Per germline, CDR1 SQVTM and CDR2 ANQGSEA. The CDR3 sequence is CSVLAGLHTDTQYF.

The rearrangement uses TRBV6-5 and TRBJ2-5. Germline V gene lookup returns CDR1 MNHEY and CDR2 SVGAGI. The CDR3 runs to 13 residues. The CDR3 reads CASSYSIRGTQYF.

This chain uses TRBV7-6 with TRBJ2-1; TCRdb lists TRBD2, though no DNA is available to test this call. Germline-derived CDR1 and CDR2 are SGHVS and FNYEAQ. The CDR3 consists of 17 residues. The CDR3 spells CASSLVSSGRVDNEQFF. Complete variable domain (other parts from reference TRBV7-6 and TRBJ2-1): GAGVSQSPRYKVTKRGQDVALRCDPISGHVSLYWYRQALGQGPEFLTYFNYEAQQDKSGLPNDRFSAERPEGSISTLTIQRTEQRDSAMYRCASSLVSSGRVDNEQFFGPGTRLTVL.

The rearrangement uses TRBV7-9 and TRBJ1-5; checking the TCRdb D call of TRBD1 is not possible without DNA. CDR3 length equals 15 residues. CDR1 SEHNR and CDR2 FQNEAQ come from the germline V gene (reference sequence). The CDR3 loop reads CASSTDGGDGQPQHF.

The V gene is TRBV20-1, the J gene TRBJ2-1. The CDR3 spans 14 residues. Germline loops: CDR1 DFQATT, CDR2 SNEGSKA (reference sequence). CDR3 in amino acids: CSARSGTSYNEQFF.

The J gene is TRBJ2-7, the V gene TRBV4-3; without DNA, the TCRdb call of TRBD1 cannot be checked. The CDR3 contains 16 residues. Germline values: CDR1 LGHNA, CDR2 YSLEER. CDR3 residues: CASSQDSVKGASEQYF.

The rearrangement joins TRBV20-1 to TRBJ2-5; absent DNA, TCRdb's TRBD2 call cannot be checked. This CDR3 is 13 amino acids long. Germline V gene sequence: CDR1 DFQATT, CDR2 SNEGSKA (reference sequence). The CDR3 loop is CSASLAGVETQYF.

The V call is TRBV11-1, the J call TRBJ1-1; without DNA, the TCRdb call of TRBD1 cannot be checked. CDR3 length: 16 residues. The germline gives CDR1 SGHAT, CDR2 FQDESV (reference sequence). The CDR3 spells CASSLVAGAMNTEAFF.

The CDR3 region is CSVAKGFEQYF. The chain has TRBV29-1 and TRBJ2-7. From germline, CDR1 is SQVTM and CDR2 ANQGSEA. The CDR3 totals 11 residues.

This chain joins TRBV6-1 and TRBJ2-1; TCRdb proposes TRBD2, but this gene call is untestable without DNA. The CDR3 runs 16 residues. The germline V gene has CDR1 MNHNS and CDR2 SASEGT. The CDR3: CASDRVAGVPYNEQFF.

The gene calls are TRBV6-1 and TRBJ2-2; TCRdb calls TRBD1, which cannot be checked without DNA. Germline-derived CDR1 and CDR2 are MNHNS and SASEGT. There are 15 residues in the CDR3. The CDR3 reads CASTPRISPTGELFF.

The chain joins TRBV4-1 to TRBJ1-4. This CDR3 has 12 residues. The germline V gene has CDR1 MGHRA and CDR2 YSYEKL. CDR3 amino acids: CASSQVLEKLFF.

The rearrangement links TRBV19 to TRBJ2-5; the TRBD2 assignment by TCRdb is unverifiable without DNA. Germline V gene lookup returns CDR1 LNHDA and CDR2 SQIVND (reference sequence). CDR3 length equals 17 residues. The CDR3 is CASSNPLSGTSVETQYF.

The J gene is TRBJ1-2, the V gene TRBV5-4. The CDR3 runs to 13 residues. Germline-derived CDR1 and CDR2 are SGHNT and YYREEE (reference sequence). CDR3 amino acids: CASRLTDNYGYTF.

The rearrangement links TRBV12-3 or TRBV12-4 to TRBJ1-2; TCRdb designates TRBD1, a call that cannot be tested without DNA. The CDR3 contains 17 residues. This chain's CDR3 is CASSWHDRVFQYDGYTF.

The V call is TRBV29-1, the J call TRBJ2-2; TCRdb indicates TRBD2, and absent DNA this call remains unverified. The CDR3 extends over 12 amino acids. Germline-derived CDR1 and CDR2 are SQVTM and ANQGSEA. This CDR3 reads CSVDGGPGELFF.